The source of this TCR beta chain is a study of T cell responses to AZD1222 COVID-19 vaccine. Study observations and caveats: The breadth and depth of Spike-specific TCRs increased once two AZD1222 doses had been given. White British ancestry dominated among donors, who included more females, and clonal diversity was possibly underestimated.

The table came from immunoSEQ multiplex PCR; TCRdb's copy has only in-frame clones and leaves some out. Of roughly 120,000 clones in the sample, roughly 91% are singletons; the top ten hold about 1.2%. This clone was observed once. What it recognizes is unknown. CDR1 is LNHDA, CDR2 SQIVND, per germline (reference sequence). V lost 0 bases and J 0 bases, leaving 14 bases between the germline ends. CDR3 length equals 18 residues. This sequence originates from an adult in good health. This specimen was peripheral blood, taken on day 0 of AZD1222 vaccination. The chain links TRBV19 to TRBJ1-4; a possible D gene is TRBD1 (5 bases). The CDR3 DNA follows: TGTGCCAGTAGTATAGATCGCAGGGCGTATCCAACTAATGAAAAACTGTTTTTT. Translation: CASSIDRRAYPTNEKLFF.